This T cell receptor beta chain came from a study of vaccination and CD4 T cells after COVID-19. Study at large: Stimulation used overlapping spike peptides from SARS-CoV-2, HCoV-NL63, HCoV-OC43 and HCoV-229E.

About this clonotype itself: Its antigen is still unknown.

The assay that was used to sequence DNA from cultured CD4+ T cells was the Oncomine TCR Beta short-read assay. Each CDR3 protein gets one entry after TCRdb re-called the PCR reads with MiXCR. The data contain about 15,000 distinct CDR3 sequences, around 43% of them singletons. With 7 bases clipped from V and 6 bases from J, the junction kept 6 bases outside the gene matches. The CDR3 totals 13 residues. Germline CDR1 is SEHNR and CDR2 is FQNEAQ (reference sequence). Sample treatment: roughly 10-day PBMC culture with coronavirus spike peptide pools or control peptides (ViraFEST assay). This chain connects TRBV7-9 to TRBJ1-2; the match to TRBD1 covers 9 bases. Sequenced here: CD4+ T cells from blood, cultured in vitro, sampled before SARS-CoV-2 vaccination. The TCR was taken from a human donor who received a COVID-19 vaccine. The CDR3 nucleotides read TGTGCCAGCAACGACAGGGGGTTGGATGGCTACACCTTC. Translation gives CASNDRGLDGYTF.